This T cell receptor beta chain was retrieved from a study of control samples from healthy donors and cancer patients. Sequencing used immunoSEQ multiplex PCR; TCRdb keeps in-frame clones, though not all of them. Seen here are approximately 140,000 clones, roughly 92% observed once, and the top ten hold roughly 10%. Germline loops: CDR1 SGHAT, CDR2 FQNNGV. The trim removed 0 bases at V and 7 bases at J, leaving 11 bases unmatched. The CDR3 contains 19 residues. The receptor's source is a man aged 30-40 years in good health. The specimen sequenced was blood. The V and J genes are TRBV11-2 and TRBJ2-3; 15 bases align to TRBD2. CDR3 sequence (DNA): TGTGCCAGCAGCTTAGAGGTGGGGACTAGCGGGAGGCCACTAAATACGCAGTATTTT. Protein: CASSLEVGTSGRPLNTQYF.